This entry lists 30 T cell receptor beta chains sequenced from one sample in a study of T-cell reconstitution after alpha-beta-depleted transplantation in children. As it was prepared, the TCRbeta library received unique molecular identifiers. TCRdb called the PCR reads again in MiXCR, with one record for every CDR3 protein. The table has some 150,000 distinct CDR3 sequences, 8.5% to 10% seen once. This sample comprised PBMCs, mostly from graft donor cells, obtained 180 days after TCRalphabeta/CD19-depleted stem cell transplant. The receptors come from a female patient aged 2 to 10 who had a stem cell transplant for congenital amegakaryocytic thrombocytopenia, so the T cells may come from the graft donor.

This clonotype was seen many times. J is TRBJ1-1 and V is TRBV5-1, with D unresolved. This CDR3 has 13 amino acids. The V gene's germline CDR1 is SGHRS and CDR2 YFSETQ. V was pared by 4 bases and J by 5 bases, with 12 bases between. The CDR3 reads CASSGERNTEAFF. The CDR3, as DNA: TGCGCCAGCAGCGGCGAGAGAAATACTGAAGCTTTCTTT.

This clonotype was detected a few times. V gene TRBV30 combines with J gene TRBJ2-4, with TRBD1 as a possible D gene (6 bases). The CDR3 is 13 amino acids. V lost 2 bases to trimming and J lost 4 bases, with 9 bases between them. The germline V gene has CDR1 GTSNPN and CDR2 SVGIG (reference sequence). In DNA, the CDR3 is TGTGCCTGGAGTAATGGACAGAAAAACATTCAGTACTTC. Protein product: CAWSNGQKNIQYF. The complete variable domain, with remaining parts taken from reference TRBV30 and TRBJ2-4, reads SQTIHQWPATLVQPVGSPLSLECTVEGTSNPNLYWYRQAAGRGLQLLFYSVGIGQISSEVPQNLSASRPQDRQFILSSKKLLLSDSGFYLCAWSNGQKNIQYFGAGTRLSVL.

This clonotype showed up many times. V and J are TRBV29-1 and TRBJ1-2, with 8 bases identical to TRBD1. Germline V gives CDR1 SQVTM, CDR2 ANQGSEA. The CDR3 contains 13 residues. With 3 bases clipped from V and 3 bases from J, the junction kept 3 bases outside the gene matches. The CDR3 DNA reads TGCAGCGTTGAGGAGACAGGGGACTATGGCTACACCTTC. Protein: CSVEETGDYGYTF.

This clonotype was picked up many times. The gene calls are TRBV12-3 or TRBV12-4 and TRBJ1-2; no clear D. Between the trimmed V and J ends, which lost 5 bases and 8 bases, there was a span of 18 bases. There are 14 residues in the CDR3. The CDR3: CASSAHAAARGYTF. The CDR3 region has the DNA TGTGCCAGCAGTGCCCACGCGGCGGCTCGAGGCTACACCTTC.

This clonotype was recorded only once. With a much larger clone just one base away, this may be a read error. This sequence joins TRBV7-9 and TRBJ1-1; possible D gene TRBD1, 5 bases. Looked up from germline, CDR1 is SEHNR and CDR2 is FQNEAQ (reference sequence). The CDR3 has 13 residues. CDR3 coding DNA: TGTCCCAGCAGCCAGGGAAAGAACACTGAAGCTTTCTTT. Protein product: CPSSQGKNTEAFF.

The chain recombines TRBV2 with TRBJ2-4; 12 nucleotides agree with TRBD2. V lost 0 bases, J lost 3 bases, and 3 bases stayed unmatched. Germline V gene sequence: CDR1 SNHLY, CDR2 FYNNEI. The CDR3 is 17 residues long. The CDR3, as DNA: TGTGCCAGCAGTGAAGCGGGACTAGCGGGTTTCAAAAACATTCAGTACTTC. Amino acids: CASSEAGLAGFKNIQYF.

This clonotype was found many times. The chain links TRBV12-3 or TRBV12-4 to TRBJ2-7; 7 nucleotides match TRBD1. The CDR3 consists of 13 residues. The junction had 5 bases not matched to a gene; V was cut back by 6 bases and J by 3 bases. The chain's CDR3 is CASSMTGNYEQYF. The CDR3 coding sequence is TGTGCCAGCAGCATGACAGGGAACTACGAGCAGTACTTC.

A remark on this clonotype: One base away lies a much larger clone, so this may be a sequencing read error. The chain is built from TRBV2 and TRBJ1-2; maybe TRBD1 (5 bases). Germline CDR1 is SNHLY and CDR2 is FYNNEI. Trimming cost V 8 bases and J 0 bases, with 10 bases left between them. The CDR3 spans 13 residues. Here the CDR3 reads CASHGGSNYGYTF. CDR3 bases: TGTGCCAGCCATGGGGGGTCTAACTATGGCTACACCTTC.

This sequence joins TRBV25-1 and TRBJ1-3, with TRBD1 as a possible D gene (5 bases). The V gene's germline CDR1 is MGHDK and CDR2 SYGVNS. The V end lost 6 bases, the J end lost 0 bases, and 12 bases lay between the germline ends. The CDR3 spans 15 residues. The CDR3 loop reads CASREQEPSGNTIYF. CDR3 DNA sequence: TGTGCCAGCAGAGAACAGGAACCCTCTGGAAACACCATATATTTT.

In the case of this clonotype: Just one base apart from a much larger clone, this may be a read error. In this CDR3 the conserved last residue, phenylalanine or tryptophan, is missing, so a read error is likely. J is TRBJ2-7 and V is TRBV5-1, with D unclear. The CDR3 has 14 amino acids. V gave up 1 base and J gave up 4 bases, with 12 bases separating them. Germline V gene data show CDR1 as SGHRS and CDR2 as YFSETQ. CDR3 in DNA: TGCGCCAGCAGCTTGATAGCCGACATGTACGAGCAGTACTTA. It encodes CASSLIADMYEQYL.

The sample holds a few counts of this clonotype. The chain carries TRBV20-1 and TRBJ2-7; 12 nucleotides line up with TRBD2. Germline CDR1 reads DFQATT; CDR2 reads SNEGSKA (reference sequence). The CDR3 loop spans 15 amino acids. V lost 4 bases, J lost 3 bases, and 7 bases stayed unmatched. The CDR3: CSATYRLAGVYEQYF. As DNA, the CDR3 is TGCAGTGCTACTTACCGACTAGCGGGAGTCTACGAGCAGTACTTC.

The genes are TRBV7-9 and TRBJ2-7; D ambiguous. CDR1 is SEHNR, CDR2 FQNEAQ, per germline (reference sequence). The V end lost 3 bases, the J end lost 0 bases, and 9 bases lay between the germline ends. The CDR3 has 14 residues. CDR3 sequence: CASSFAENSYEQYF. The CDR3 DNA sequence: TGTGCCAGCAGCTTTGCAGAAAACTCCTACGAGCAGTACTTC.

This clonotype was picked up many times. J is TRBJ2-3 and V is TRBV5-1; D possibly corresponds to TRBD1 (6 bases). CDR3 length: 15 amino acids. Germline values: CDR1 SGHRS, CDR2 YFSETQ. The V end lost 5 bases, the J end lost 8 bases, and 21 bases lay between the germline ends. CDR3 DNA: TGCGCCAGCAGGGACAGCGCGACTATAACGGGTACGCAGTATTTT. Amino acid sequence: CASRDSATITGTQYF. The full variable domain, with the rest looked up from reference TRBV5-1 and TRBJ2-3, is KAGVTQTPRYLIKTRGQQVTLSCSPISGHRSVSWYQQTPGQGLQFLFEYFSETQRNKGNFPGRFSGRQFSNSRSEMNVSTLELGDSALYLCASRDSATITGTQYFGPGTRLTVL.

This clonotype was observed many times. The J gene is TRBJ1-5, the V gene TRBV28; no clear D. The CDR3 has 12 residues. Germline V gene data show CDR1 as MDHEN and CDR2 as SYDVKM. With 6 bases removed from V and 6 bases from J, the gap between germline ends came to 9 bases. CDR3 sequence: CASSLGFQPQHF. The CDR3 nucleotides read TGTGCCAGCAGCCTCGGGTTTCAGCCCCAGCATTTT.

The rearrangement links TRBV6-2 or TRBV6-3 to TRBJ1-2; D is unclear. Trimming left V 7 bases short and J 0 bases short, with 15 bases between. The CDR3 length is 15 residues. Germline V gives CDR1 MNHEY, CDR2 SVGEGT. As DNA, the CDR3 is TGTGCCAGCACCCACATCCCGGGTCCTAACTATGGCTACACCTTC. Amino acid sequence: CASTHIPGPNYGYTF.

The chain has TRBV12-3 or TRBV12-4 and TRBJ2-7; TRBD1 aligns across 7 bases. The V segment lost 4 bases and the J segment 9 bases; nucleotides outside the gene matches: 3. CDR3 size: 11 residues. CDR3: CASSSRTGQYF. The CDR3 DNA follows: TGTGCCAGCAGTTCACGGACAGGGCAGTACTTC.

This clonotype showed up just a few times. DNA for the CDR3: TGCAGTGTGGGGCGCAGGGGCTACGAGCAGTACTTC. It specifies CSVGRRGYEQYF. The J gene is TRBJ2-7, the V gene TRBV20-1; possibly TRBD1 for D (6 bases). V dropped 7 bases and J dropped 3 bases, with 13 bases sitting between them. There are 12 residues in the CDR3. Germline V gives CDR1 DFQATT, CDR2 SNEGSKA (reference sequence).

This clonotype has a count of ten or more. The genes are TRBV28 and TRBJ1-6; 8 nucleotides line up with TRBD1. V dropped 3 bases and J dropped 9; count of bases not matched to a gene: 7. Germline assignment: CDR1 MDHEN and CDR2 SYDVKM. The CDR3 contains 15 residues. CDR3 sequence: CASSFLDREGSPLHF. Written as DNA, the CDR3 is TGTGCCAGCAGTTTCCTGGACAGGGAGGGTTCACCCCTCCACTTT.

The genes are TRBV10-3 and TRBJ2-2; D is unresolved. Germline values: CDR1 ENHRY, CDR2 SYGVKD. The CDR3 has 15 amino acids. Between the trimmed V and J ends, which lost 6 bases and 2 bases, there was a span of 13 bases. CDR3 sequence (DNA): TGTGCCATCAGCCCTAGGGTCCTCAACACCGGGGAGCTGTTTTTT. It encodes CAISPRVLNTGELFF.

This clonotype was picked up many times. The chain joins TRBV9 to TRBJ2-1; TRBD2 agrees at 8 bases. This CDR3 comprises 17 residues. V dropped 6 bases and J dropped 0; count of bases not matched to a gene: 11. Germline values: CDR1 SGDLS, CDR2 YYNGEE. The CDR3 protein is CASNEGVAGNSYNEQFF. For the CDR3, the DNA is TGTGCCAGCAACGAGGGGGTAGCGGGAAACTCCTACAATGAGCAGTTCTTC. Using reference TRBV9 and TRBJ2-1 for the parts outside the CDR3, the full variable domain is DSGVTQTPKHLITATGQRVTLRCSPRSGDLSVYWYQQSLDQGLQFLIQYYNGEERAKGNILERFSAQQFPDLHSELNLSSLELGDSALYFCASNEGVAGNSYNEQFFGPGTRLTVL.

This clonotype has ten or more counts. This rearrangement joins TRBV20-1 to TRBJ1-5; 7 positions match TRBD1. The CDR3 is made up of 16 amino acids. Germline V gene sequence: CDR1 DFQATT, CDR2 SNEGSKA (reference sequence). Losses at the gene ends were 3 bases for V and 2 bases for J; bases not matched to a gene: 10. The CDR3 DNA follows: TGCAGTGCTAGCAAACAGGGGAAATTTCGCAATCAGCCCCAGCATTTT. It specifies CSASKQGKFRNQPQHF.

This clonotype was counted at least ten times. The CDR3 reads CASMAYQGVTGELFF. Here the CDR3 DNA reads TGTGCCAGCATGGCCTACCAGGGGGTCACCGGGGAGCTGTTTTTT. The chain couples TRBV2 to TRBJ2-2; 7 bases line up with TRBD1. The CDR3 sequence is 15 residues long. In germline, CDR1 is SNHLY, CDR2 FYNNEI. V shed 7 bases, J shed 4 bases, and the junction held 9 bases outside the gene matches.

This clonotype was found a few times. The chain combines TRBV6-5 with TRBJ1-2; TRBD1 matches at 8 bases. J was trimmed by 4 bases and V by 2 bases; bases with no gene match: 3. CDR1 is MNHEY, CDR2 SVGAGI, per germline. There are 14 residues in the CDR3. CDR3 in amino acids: CASSYGDRGYGYTF. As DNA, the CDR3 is TGTGCCAGCAGTTACGGTGACAGGGGCTATGGCTACACCTTC.

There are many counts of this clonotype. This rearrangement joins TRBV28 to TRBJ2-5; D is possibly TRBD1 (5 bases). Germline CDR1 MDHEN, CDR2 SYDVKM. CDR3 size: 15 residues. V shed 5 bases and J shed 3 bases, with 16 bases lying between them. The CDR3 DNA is TGTGCCAGCAGTATCACCTGGACAAATGAAGAGACCCAGTACTTC. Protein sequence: CASSITWTNEETQYF.

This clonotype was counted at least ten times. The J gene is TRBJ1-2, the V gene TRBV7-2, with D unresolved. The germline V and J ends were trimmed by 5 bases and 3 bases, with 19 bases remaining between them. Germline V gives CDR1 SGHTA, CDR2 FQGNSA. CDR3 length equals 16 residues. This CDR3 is CASSPGLWRIDYGYTF. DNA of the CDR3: TGTGCCAGCAGCCCTGGGTTGTGGAGGATTGACTATGGCTACACCTTC.

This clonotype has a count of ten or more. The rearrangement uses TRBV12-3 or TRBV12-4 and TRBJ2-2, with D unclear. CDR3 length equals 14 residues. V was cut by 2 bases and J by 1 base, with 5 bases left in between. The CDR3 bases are TGTGCCAGCAGTTTAAGGGTGAACACCGGGGAGCTGTTTTTT. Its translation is CASSLRVNTGELFF.

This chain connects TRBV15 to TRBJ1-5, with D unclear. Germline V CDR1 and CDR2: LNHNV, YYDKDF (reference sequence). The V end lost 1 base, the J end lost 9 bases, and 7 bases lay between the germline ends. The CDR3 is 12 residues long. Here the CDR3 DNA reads TGTGCCACCAGCAGAGGTGATACGCCCCAGCATTTT. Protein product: CATSRGDTPQHF.

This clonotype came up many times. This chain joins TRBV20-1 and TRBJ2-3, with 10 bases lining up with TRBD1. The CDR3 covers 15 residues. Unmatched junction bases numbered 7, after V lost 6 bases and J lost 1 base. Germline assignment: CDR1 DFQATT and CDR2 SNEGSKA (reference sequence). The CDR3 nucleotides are TGCAGTGCAGGGACAGGGGCGAGGGGCACAGATACGCAGTATTTT. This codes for CSAGTGARGTDTQYF.

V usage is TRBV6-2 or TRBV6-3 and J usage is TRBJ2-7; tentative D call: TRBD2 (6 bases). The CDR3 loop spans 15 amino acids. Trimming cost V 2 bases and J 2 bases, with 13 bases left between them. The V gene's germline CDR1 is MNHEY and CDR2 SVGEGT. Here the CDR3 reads CASSYGRDSTYEQYF. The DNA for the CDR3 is TGTGCCAGCAGTTACGGGCGGGACTCCACCTACGAGCAGTACTTC.

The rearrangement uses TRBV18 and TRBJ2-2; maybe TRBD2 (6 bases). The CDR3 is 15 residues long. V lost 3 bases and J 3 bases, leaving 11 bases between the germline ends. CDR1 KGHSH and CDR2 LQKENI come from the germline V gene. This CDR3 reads CASSPREVDTGELFF. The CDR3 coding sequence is TGTGCCAGCTCACCGAGGGAGGTGGACACCGGGGAGCTGTTTTTT.